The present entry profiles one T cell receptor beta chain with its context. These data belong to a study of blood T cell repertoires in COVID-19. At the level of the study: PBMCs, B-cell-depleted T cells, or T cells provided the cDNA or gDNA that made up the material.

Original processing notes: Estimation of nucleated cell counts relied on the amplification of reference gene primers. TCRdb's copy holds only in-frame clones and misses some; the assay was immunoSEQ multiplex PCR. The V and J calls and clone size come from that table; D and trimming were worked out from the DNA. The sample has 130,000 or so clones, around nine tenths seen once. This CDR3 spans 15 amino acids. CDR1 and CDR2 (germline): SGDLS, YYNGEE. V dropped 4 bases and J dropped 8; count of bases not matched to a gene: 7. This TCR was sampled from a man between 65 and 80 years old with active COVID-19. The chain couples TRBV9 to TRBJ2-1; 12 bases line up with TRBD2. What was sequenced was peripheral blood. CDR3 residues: CASSKRLAGVYEQFF. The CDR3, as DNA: TGTGCCAGCAGCAAGAGACTAGCGGGAGTCTATGAGCAGTTCTTC.